The rows below give T cell receptor beta chains drawn from one sample of a study of T cells in Graves' hyperthyroidism and ophthalmopathy. TCRdb re-called the multiplex PCR reads through MiXCR, storing one row per CDR3 protein. Of 240,000 or so distinct CDR3 sequences in the sample, around 17% were seen once. The source material was blood. These receptors were taken from a young woman with Graves' ophthalmopathy. CDR3s include the opening cysteine and the closing phenylalanine or tryptophan. Fields, in order: D gene, J gene, V gene, clone size, CDR3 DNA, CDR3 protein. The D gene is left open where the match is weak. A clone size is listed for some rows: how often the clone was seen (once, few, many), or a class if it is expanded.

>TRBD2|TRBJ2-5|TRBV5-4|many
TGTGCCAGCAGCACCGGACTAGCGTCGATCCAAGAGACCCAGTACTTC
CASSTGLASIQETQYF
>.|TRBJ1-1|TRBV20-1|many
TGCAGTGCTAGAGCCAGCGACAGAGCGAACACTGAAGCTTTCTTT
CSARASDRANTEAFF
>.|TRBJ1-5|TRBV19|.
TGTGCCAGTAGTATAGTGGGCAGAGAGGCGGGTCAGCCCCAGCATTTT
CASSIVGREAGQPQHF
>.|TRBJ2-7|TRBV19|.
TGTGCCAGTAGTATAGAGAGCTCCCGGCACGAGCAGTACTTC
CASSIESSRHEQYF
>.|TRBJ1-6|TRBV3-1|many
TGTGCCAGCAGCCAAGATGGGAGGAATTCACCCCTCCACTTT
CASSQDGRNSPLHF
>TRBD1|TRBJ2-7|TRBV14|.
TGTGCCAGCAGTCCTTGGACAGGCAAAAACGAGCAGTACTTC
CASSPWTGKNEQYF
>TRBD2|TRBJ2-7|TRBV7-9|many
TGTGCCAGCAGCTTATCGTCTAGCGGCTCCTACGAGCAGTACTTC
CASSLSSSGSYEQYF
>TRBD1|TRBJ1-4|TRBV5-1|.
TGCGCCAGCAATCCCACAGGGGGCGTCTATGAAAAACTGTTTTTT
CASNPTGGVYEKLFF
>.|TRBJ1-1|TRBV28|many
TGTGCCAGCAGTTGGGGTCAGGGAGCTTTCTTT
CASSWGQGAFF
>TRBD1|TRBJ2-1|TRBV5-1|many
TGCGCCAGCAGCGATCTGACAGGGTATGAGCAGTTCTTC
CASSDLTGYEQFF
>.|TRBJ1-5|TRBV3-1|many
TGTGCCAGCAGCCAAGGGCCTGGCAATCAGCCCCAGCATTTT
CASSQGPGNQPQHF
>.|TRBJ2-5|TRBV5-6|many
TGTGCCAGCAGCTTGGATTCTGTTCGGAGGGAGACCCAGTACTTC
CASSLDSVRRETQYF
>.|TRBJ1-4|TRBV11-2|.
TGTGCCAGCAGCTTGAGAAGGCACGGCGAAAAACTGTTTTTT
CASSLRRHGEKLFF
>TRBD1|TRBJ1-2|TRBV2|.
TGTGCCAGCAGTGAAGGACAGGGAAATGGCTACACCTTC
CASSEGQGNGYTF
>.|TRBJ1-5|TRBV28|many
TGTGCCAGCAGTTTATCAGGCAATCAGCCCCAGCATTTT
CASSLSGNQPQHF
>.|TRBJ2-1|TRBV5-6|many
TGTGCCAGCAGCTTGGCTCTGGGTGAGCAGTTCTTC
CASSLALGEQFF
>.|TRBJ2-2|TRBV28|many
TGTGCCAGCAGTTACACAGGGTCCACCGGGGAGCTGTTTTTT
CASSYTGSTGELFF
>.|TRBJ1-1|TRBV30|.
TGTGCCTGGAGCAAGGGGACGATGAACACTGAAGCTTTCTTT
CAWSKGTMNTEAFF
>TRBD2|TRBJ2-1|TRBV6-1|many
TGTGCCAGCAGTTCACCTAGCGGCTCCTACAATGAGCAGTTCTTC
CASSSPSGSYNEQFF
>TRBD1|TRBJ2-6|TRBV9|many
TGTGCCACTGGGACAGGAGGAACCTCTGGGGCCAACGTCCTGACTTTC
CATGTGGTSGANVLTF
>.|TRBJ2-5|TRBV5-6|many
TGTGCCAGCACTCAGCCTGGGGAGACCCAGTACTTC
CASTQPGETQYF
>TRBD2|TRBJ2-7|TRBV7-2|.
TGTGCCAGCAGCTTAGGAGCTAGCGGGGGGTGGGGGACCCGGGACGAGCAGTACTTC
CASSLGASGGWGTRDEQYF
>TRBD1|TRBJ1-5|TRBV6-1|many
TGTGCCAGCAGTTTCGGGACAGGGAAGCCCCAGCATTTT
CASSFGTGKPQHF
>TRBD1|TRBJ1-1|TRBV2|many
TGTGCCAGCACTATCCAGGGGGCACTAACTGAAGCTTTCTTT
CASTIQGALTEAFF
>.|TRBJ2-2|TRBV12-5|many
TGTGCTAGTGGGGGGAGGAAAGACACCGGGGAGCTGTTTTTT
CASGGRKDTGELFF
>TRBD2|TRBJ2-4|TRBV7-3|many
TGTGCCAGCAGCGTCCCGGGACTAGCGGGAGGGTGGGCCAAAAACATTCAGTACTTC
CASSVPGLAGGWAKNIQYF
>TRBD2|TRBJ2-3|TRBV3-1|many
TGTGCCAGCAGCCATACGGGGGGGAACACAGATACGCAGTATTTT
CASSHTGGNTDTQYF
>.|TRBJ2-7|TRBV28|many
TGTGCCAGCAGTCCCGTGATGGCCTCCTACGAGCAGTACTTC
CASSPVMASYEQYF
>.|TRBJ1-2|TRBV20-1|many
TGCAGTGCTCCCGGCCAGGTCTATGGCTACACCTTC
CSAPGQVYGYTF
>.|TRBJ2-1|TRBV30|many
TGTGCCTGGAGCCCTCGGATGGCCCTCAATGAGCAGTTCTTC
CAWSPRMALNEQFF
>TRBD2|TRBJ2-3|TRBV7-6|.
TGTGCCAGCAGCTCAGCAGTGGTAACTAGCGGGAGAGGGGTCACAGATACGCAGTATTTT
CASSSAVVTSGRGVTDTQYF
>.|TRBJ2-5|TRBV4-3|many
TGCGCCAGCAGCCAGGGGGTTAGGGCTACCCAGTACTTC
CASSQGVRATQYF
>.|TRBJ2-6|TRBV7-3|many
TGTGCCAGCAGCTTACAGCATAGCTCTGGGGCCAACGTCCTGACTTTC
CASSLQHSSGANVLTF
>.|TRBJ2-5|TRBV6-2/TRBV6-3|many
TGTGCCAGCAGCCGATCCACAGACGGACAAGAGACCCAGTACTTC
CASSRSTDGQETQYF
>.|TRBJ2-7|TRBV28|many
TGTGCCAGCTTCCCCTGGGGCTACGAGCAGTACTTC
CASFPWGYEQYF
>TRBD1|TRBJ2-3|TRBV28|.
TGTGCCAGCAGTGTGCTCGGACAGGGGAACGCAGATACGCAGTATTTT
CASSVLGQGNADTQYF
>.|TRBJ1-2|TRBV30|many
TGTGCCTGGAGTGTGGCAGGGACCTATGGCTACACCTTC
CAWSVAGTYGYTF
>.|TRBJ1-5|TRBV6-1|many
TGTGCCAGCATTGAGGCCCTAATGGGGGGCAATCAGCCCCAGCATTTT
CASIEALMGGNQPQHF